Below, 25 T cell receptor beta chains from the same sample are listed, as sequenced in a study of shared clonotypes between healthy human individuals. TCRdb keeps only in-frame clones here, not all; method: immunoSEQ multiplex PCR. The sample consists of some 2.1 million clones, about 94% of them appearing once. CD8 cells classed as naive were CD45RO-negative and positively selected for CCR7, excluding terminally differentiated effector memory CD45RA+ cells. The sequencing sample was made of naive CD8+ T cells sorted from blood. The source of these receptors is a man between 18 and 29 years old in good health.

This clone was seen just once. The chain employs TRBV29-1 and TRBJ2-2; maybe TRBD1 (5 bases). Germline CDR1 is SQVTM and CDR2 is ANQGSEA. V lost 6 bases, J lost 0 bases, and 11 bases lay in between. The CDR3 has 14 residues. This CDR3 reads CSVTGHSNTGELFF. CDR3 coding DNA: TGCAGCGTCACAGGACACTCGAACACCGGGGAGCTGTTTTTT.

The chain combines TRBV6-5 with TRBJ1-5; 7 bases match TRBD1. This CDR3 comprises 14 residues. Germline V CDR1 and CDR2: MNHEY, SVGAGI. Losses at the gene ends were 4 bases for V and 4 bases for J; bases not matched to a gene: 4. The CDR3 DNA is TGTGCCAGCAGTTCGACAGGGCGTAATCAGCCCCAGCATTTT. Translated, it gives CASSSTGRNQPQHF.

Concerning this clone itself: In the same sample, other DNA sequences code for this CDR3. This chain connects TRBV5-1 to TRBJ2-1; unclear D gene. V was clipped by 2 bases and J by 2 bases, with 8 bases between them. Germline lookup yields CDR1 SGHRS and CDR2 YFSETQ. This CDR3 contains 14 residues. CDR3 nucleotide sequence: TGCGCCAGCAGCTTATCAGGACCCTACAATGAGCAGTTCTTC. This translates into CASSLSGPYNEQFF. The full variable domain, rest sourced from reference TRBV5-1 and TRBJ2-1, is KAGVTQTPRYLIKTRGQQVTLSCSPISGHRSVSWYQQTPGQGLQFLFEYFSETQRNKGNFPGRFSGRQFSNSRSEMNVSTLELGDSALYLCASSLSGPYNEQFFGPGTRLTVL.

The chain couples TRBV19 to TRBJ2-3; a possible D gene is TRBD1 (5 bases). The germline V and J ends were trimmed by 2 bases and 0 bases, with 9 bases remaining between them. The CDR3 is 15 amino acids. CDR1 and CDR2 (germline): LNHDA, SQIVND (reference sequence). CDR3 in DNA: TGTGCCAGTAGTATACAGGGTACTAGCACAGATACGCAGTATTTT. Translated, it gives CASSIQGTSTDTQYF.

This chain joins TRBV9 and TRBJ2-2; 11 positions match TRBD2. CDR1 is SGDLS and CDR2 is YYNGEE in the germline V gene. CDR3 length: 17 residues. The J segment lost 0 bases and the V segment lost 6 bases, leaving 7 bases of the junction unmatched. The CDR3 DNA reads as TGTGCCAGCACTCTGGGACTAGCGGTTGCGAACACCGGGGAGCTGTTTTTT. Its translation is CASTLGLAVANTGELFF.

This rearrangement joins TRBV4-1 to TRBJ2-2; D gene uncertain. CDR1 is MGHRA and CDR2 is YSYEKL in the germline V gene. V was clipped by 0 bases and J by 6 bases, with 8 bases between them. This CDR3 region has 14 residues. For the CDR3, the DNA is TGCGCCAGCAGCCAAGACAGGATCCCCGGGGAGCTGTTTTTT. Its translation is CASSQDRIPGELFF.

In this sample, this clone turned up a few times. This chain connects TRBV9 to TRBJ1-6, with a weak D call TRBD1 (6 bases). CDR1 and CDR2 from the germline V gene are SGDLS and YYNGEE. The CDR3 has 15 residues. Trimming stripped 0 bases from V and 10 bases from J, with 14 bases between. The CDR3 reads CASSVEGGGVSPLHF. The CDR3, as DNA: TGTGCCAGCAGCGTAGAGGGTGGGGGCGTATCACCCCTCCACTTT. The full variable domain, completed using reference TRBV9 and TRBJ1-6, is DSGVTQTPKHLITATGQRVTLRCSPRSGDLSVYWYQQSLDQGLQFLIQYYNGEERAKGNILERFSAQQFPDLHSELNLSSLELGDSALYFCASSVEGGGVSPLHFGNGTRLTVT.

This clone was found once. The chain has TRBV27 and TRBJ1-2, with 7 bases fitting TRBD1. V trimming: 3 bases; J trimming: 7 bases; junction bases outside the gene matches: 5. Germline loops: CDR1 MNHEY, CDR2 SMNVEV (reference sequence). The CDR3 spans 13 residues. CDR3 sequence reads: CASSLDRDSGYTF. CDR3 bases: TGTGCCAGCAGTTTGGACCGGGACAGTGGCTACACCTTC.

CDR3 residues: CASSLTAGDRVYEQYF. CDR3 sequence (DNA): TGTGCCAGCAGTCTAACCGCAGGGGACAGGGTCTACGAGCAGTACTTC. V usage is TRBV27 and J usage is TRBJ2-7; 9 bases map to TRBD1. From germline, CDR1 is MNHEY and CDR2 SMNVEV (reference sequence). Trimming removed 5 bases from V and 3 bases from J; junction bases left unmatched: 11. This CDR3 spans 16 amino acids.

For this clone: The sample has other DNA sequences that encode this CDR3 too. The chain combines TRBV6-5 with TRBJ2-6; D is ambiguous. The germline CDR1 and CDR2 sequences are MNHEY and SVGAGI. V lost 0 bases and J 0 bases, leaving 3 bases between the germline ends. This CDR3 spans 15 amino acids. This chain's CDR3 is CASSYSGSGANVLTF. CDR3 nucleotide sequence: TGTGCCAGCAGTTACTCGGGCTCTGGGGCCAACGTCCTGACTTTC.

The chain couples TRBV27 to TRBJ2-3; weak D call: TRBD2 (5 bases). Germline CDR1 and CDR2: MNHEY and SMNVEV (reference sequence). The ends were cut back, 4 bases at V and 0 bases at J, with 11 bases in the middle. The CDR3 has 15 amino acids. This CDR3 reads CASSYWTGSTDTQYF. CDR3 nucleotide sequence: TGTGCCAGCAGTTACTGGACGGGAAGCACAGATACGCAGTATTTT.

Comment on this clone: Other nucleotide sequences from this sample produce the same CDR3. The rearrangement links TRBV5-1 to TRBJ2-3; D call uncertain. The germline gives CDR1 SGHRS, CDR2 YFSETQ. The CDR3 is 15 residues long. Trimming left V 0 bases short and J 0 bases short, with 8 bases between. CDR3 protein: CASSLERASTDTQYF. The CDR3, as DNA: TGCGCCAGCAGCTTGGAACGAGCTAGCACAGATACGCAGTATTTT.

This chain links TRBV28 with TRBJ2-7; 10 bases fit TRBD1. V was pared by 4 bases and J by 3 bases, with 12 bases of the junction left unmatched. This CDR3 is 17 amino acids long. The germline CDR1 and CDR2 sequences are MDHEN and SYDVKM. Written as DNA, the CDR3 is TGTGCCAGCAGTTCGGACAGGGGGACTAACCCGAACTACGAGCAGTACTTC. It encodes CASSSDRGTNPNYEQYF.

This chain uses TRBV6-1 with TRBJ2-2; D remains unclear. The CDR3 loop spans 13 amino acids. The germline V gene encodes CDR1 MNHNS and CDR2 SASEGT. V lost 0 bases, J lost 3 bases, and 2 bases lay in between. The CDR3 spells CASSEAYTGELFF. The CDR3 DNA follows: TGTGCCAGCAGTGAAGCATACACCGGGGAGCTGTTTTTT.

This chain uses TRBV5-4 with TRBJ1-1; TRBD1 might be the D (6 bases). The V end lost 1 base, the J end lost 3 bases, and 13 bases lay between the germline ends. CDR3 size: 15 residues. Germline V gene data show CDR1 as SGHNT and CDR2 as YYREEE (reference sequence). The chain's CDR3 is CASSLLGGGYTEAFF. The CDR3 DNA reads TGTGCCAGCAGCTTGTTAGGGGGTGGGTACACTGAAGCTTTCTTT.

CDR3 DNA sequence: TGTGCCAGCAGCTTATACCCGCCGGATAGTGGGGCTACTAATGGCTACACCTTC. As protein: CASSLYPPDSGATNGYTF. The chain employs TRBV7-9 and TRBJ1-2, with a tentative D call TRBD1 (5 bases). Trimming removed 2 bases at V and 6 bases at J, with 25 bases between. Germline CDR1 SEHNR, CDR2 FQNEAQ (reference sequence). The CDR3 totals 18 residues.

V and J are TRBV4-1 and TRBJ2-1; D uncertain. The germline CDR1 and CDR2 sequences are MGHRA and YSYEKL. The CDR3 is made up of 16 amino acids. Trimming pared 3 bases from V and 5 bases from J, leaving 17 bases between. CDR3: CASSQVMGSYDNEQFF. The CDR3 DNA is TGCGCCAGCAGCCAGGTTATGGGCAGTTATGACAATGAGCAGTTCTTC.

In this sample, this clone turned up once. The CDR3 DNA is TGTGCCAGCAGTTCCACCATAGCGGGAGGCGTCTCCTACGAGCAGTACTTC. It is translated as CASSSTIAGGVSYEQYF. The V gene is TRBV27, the J gene TRBJ2-7; TRBD2 aligns across 10 bases. Trimming cost V 4 bases and J 0 bases; bases outside gene matches: 9. Germline loops: CDR1 MNHEY, CDR2 SMNVEV (reference sequence). This CDR3 has 17 amino acids.

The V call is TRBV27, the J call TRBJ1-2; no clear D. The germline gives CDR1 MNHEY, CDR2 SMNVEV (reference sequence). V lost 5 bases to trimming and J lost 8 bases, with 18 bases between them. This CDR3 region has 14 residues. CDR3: CASSQVQAFGGYTF. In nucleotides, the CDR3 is TGTGCCAGCAGTCAAGTGCAGGCCTTCGGGGGCTACACCTTC.

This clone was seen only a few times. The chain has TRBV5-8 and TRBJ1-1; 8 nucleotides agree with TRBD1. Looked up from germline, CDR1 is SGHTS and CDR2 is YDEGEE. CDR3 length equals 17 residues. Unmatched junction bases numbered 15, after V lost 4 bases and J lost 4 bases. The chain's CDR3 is CASSPGTGLRRSTEAFF. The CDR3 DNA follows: TGTGCCAGCAGCCCCGGGACAGGCTTGCGACGTAGCACTGAAGCTTTCTTT.

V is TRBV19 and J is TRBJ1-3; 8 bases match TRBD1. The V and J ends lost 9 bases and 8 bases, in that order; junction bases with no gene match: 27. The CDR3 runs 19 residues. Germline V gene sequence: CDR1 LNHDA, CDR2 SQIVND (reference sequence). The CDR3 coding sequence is TGTGCCAGAAACCCCACGGGACAGGTCGGGTCCGGCTCAGGGGACACCATATATTTT. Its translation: CARNPTGQVGSGSGDTIYF.

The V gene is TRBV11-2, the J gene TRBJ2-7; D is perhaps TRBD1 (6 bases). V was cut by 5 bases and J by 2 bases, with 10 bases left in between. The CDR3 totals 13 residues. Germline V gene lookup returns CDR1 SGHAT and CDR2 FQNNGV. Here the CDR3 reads CASSVRTAYEQYF. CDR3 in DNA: TGTGCCAGCAGCGTCCGGACAGCCTACGAGCAGTACTTC. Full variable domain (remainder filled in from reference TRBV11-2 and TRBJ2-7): EAGVAQSPRYKIIEKRQSVAFWCNPISGHATLYWYQQILGQGPKLLIQFQNNGVVDDSQLPKDRFSAERLKGVDSTLKIQPAKLEDSAVYLCASSVRTAYEQYFGPGTRLTVT.

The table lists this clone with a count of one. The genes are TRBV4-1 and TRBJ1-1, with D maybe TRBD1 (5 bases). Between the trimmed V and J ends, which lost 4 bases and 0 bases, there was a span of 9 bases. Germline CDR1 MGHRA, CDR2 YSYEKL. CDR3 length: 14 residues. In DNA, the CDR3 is TGCGCCAGCAGCCCGACAGAATTGAACACTGAAGCTTTCTTT. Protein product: CASSPTELNTEAFF.

The CDR3 is CARQAGVTDTQYF. The CDR3, as DNA: TGTGCCAGGCAAGCGGGAGTAACAGATACGCAGTATTTT. J is TRBJ2-3 and V is TRBV27, with 8 bases matching TRBD2. The CDR3 is 13 residues long. The ends lost 9 bases at V and 3 bases at J; junction bases unmatched: 5. Germline V gives CDR1 MNHEY, CDR2 SMNVEV (reference sequence).

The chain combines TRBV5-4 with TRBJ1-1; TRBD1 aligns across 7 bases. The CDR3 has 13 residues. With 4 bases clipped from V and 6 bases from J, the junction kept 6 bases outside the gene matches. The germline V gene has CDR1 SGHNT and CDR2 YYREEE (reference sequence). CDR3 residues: CASSPTGDPEAFF. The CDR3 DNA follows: TGTGCCAGCAGCCCTACAGGGGATCCTGAAGCTTTCTTT.